Shown below are 11 T cell receptor beta chains from a single sample sequenced in a study of beta chain features in type 1 diabetes (dated by TCRdb to the late 2010s). Broader findings and caveats from the paper: A moderate but significant shortening of TCRB CDR3 length was observed in type 1 diabetes patients in all four CD4+ subsets.

The library was produced with the immunoSEQ multiplex PCR assay. All of the isolated RNA was reverse transcribed with the High Capacity cDNA Reverse Transcription Kit, so expressed TCRB transcripts were sequenced. The source is immuneACCESS, and TCRdb retained only in-frame sequences with V and J called. Part of the clones is not carried over; for the studies checked, unresolved V genes explain less than half of this, and the remainder is unexplained. For this sample the table gives a few hundred thousand clones, of which 10% to 15% were detected only once. 0.0095% to 0.011% of the sample is taken by the ten largest. No antigen has been assigned to these receptors. Material for sequencing was naive CD4+ T cells from blood. According to the study, the label for this sample's cell subset or site signals: true naive CD4+ T cells. The receptors were gathered from a woman between 18 and 30 years old with type 1 diabetes.

This clone was detected only a few times. This rearrangement joins TRBV7-2 to TRBJ1-4, with D possibly matching TRBD1 (6 bases). The CDR3 runs to 14 residues. V lost 1 base and J 8 bases, leaving 11 bases between the germline ends. Per germline, CDR1 SGHTA and CDR2 FQGNSA. The CDR3 is CASSLDRAVEKLFF. The CDR3 DNA reads TGTGCCAGCAGCTTAGACAGGGCAGTCGAAAAACTGTTTTTT.

There are a few counts of this clone. This chain uses TRBV6-5 with TRBJ2-5; D perhaps matches TRBD2 (6 bases). Germline loops: CDR1 MNHEY, CDR2 SVGAGI. This CDR3 has 14 amino acids. V lost 5 bases, J lost 4 bases, and 14 bases lay in between. Here the CDR3 DNA reads TGTGCCAGCAGTCCGCCGGGACTGGGAGAGACCCAGTACTTC. It translates to CASSPPGLGETQYF.

This clone came up a few times. The chain is built from TRBV6-6 and TRBJ2-5; tentatively, D is TRBD1 (6 bases). Germline-derived CDR1 and CDR2 are MNHNY and SVGAGI (reference sequence). CDR3 length equals 15 residues. The V end was cut by 2 bases, the J end by 5 bases, with 15 bases between. The CDR3 reads CASSYPGTLEETQYF. The CDR3 coding sequence is TGTGCCAGCAGTTACCCCGGGACACTGGAGGAGACCCAGTACTTC.

The rearrangement uses TRBV28 and TRBJ2-2; D is undetermined. V was cut by 6 bases and J by 6 bases, with 8 bases left in between. Germline V lookup: CDR1 MDHEN, CDR2 SYDVKM. CDR3 length equals 12 residues. The CDR3 loop is CASRSPPGELFF. CDR3 DNA: TGTGCCAGCAGGAGCCCTCCCGGGGAGCTGTTTTTT. Based on the CDR3 plus reference TRBV28 and TRBJ2-2, the full variable domain is DVKVTQSSRYLVKRTGEKVFLECVQDMDHENMFWYRQDPGLGLRLIYFSYDVKMKEKGDIPEGYSVSREKKERFSLILESASTNQTSMYLCASRSPPGELFFGEGSRLTVL.

This clone has more than one count but fewer than ten. This chain links TRBV27 with TRBJ1-6, with a possible D match to TRBD1 (6 bases). V lost 5 bases, J lost 6 bases, and 17 bases lay in between. The germline gives CDR1 MNHEY, CDR2 SMNVEV (reference sequence). This CDR3 is built from 16 residues. CDR3 nucleotide sequence: TGTGCCAGCAGTGACCCCTGGGGGCGGAGTAATTCACCCCTCCACTTT. This gives the protein CASSDPWGRSNSPLHF.

In its sample, this clone was seen a few times. The CDR3 sequence is CASTKGSGQGFAFF. The CDR3 bases are TGTGCCAGCACCAAAGGCTCGGGACAGGGGTTCGCTTTCTTT. This sequence joins TRBV2 and TRBJ1-1; TRBD1 matches 10 bases. Trimming cost V 7 bases and J 11 bases; bases outside gene matches: 13. Germline-derived CDR1 and CDR2 are SNHLY and FYNNEI. The CDR3 is made up of 14 amino acids.

The rearrangement uses TRBV4-3 and TRBJ1-4; TRBD1 matches at 8 bases. Germline V gene lookup returns CDR1 LGHNA and CDR2 YSLEER. With V trimmed by 0 bases and J by 10 bases, 13 bases remained unmatched. The CDR3 sequence is 17 residues long. CDR3 region: CASSQEGRGRRGGKLFF. The DNA for the CDR3 is TGCGCCAGCAGCCAAGAGGGCAGGGGGCGGCGTGGCGGAAAACTGTTTTTT.

The gene calls are TRBV7-9 and TRBJ2-7; no clear D gene. The CDR3 length is 14 residues. Trimming stripped 5 bases from V and 1 base from J, with 12 bases between. Germline V CDR1 and CDR2: SEHNR, FQNEAQ (reference sequence). Here the CDR3 reads CASSPRLLSYEQYF. The CDR3 DNA reads as TGTGCCAGCAGCCCTAGGTTACTATCCTACGAGCAGTACTTC.

This chain uses TRBV5-4 with TRBJ2-7, with a weak D call TRBD2 (5 bases). The V end lost 5 bases, the J end lost 3 bases, and 9 bases lay between the germline ends. The CDR3 contains 12 residues. Germline CDR1 is SGHNT and CDR2 is YYREEE (reference sequence). CDR3 sequence: CASSRDHYEQYF. Here the CDR3 DNA reads TGTGCCAGCAGTCGGGATCACTACGAGCAGTACTTC.

DNA for the CDR3: TGTGCCAGCAGCCCACAAGGACAGCTCAACTATGGCTACACCTTC. This codes for CASSPQGQLNYGYTF. The gene calls are TRBV9 and TRBJ1-2; perhaps TRBD1 as D (6 bases). There are 15 residues in the CDR3. Germline V gives CDR1 SGDLS, CDR2 YYNGEE. V was trimmed by 4 bases and J by 2 bases, leaving 15 bases between them.

The chain has TRBV29-1 and TRBJ2-1; D is ambiguous. Trimming shortened V by 4 bases and J by 3 bases, and 7 bases separated the two germline ends. Germline V gives CDR1 SQVTM, CDR2 ANQGSEA. The CDR3 contains 12 residues. The CDR3 loop reads CSVAVSYNEQFF. CDR3 bases: TGCAGCGTTGCCGTCAGCTACAATGAGCAGTTCTTC.